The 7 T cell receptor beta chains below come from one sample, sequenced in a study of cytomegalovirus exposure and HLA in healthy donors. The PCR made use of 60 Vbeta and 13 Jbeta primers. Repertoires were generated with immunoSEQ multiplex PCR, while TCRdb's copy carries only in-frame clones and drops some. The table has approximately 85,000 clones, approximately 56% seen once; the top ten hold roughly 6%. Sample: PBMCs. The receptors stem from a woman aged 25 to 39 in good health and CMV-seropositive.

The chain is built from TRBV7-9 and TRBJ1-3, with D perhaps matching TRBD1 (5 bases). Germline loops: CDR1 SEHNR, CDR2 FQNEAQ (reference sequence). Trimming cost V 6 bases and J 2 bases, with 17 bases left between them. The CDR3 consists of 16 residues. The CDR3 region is CASSFTATAPGNTIYF. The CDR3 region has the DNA TGTGCCAGCAGTTTCACAGCGACAGCTCCTGGAAACACCATATATTTT.

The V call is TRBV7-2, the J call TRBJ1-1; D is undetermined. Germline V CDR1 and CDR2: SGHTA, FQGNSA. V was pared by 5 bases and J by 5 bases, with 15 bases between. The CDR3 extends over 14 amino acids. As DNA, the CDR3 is TGTGCCAGCAGCCCCGAGTGGGGAGATACTGAAGCTTTCTTT. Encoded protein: CASSPEWGDTEAFF.

CDR3 loop: CASSQSTTGWTEAFF. The CDR3 bases are TGTGCCAGCAGCCAATCAACGACAGGGTGGACTGAAGCTTTCTTT. The V and J genes are TRBV14 and TRBJ1-1, with 7 bases identical to TRBD1. Germline V gives CDR1 SGHDN, CDR2 FVKESK. J gave up 5 bases and V 2 bases, and 8 bases lay outside the gene matches. The CDR3 is made up of 15 amino acids. Using reference TRBV14 and TRBJ1-1 for the parts outside the CDR3, the full variable domain is EAGVTQFPSHSVIEKGQTVTLRCDPISGHDNLYWYRRVMGKEIKFLLHFVKESKQDESGMPNNRFLAERTGGTYSTLKVQPAELEDSGVYFCASSQSTTGWTEAFFGQGTRLTVV.

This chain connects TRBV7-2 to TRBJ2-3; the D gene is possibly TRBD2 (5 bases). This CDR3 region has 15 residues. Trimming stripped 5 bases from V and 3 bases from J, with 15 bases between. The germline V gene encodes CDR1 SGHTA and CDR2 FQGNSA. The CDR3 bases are TGTGCCAGCAGCCCGGACGCTCTAGCTACAGATACGCAGTATTTT. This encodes CASSPDALATDTQYF.

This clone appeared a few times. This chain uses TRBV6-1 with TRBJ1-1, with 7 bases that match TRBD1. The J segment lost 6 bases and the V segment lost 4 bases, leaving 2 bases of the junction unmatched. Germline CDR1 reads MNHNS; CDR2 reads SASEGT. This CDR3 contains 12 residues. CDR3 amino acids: CASSVGTAEAFF. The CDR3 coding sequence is TGTGCCAGCAGTGTAGGGACAGCTGAAGCTTTCTTT.

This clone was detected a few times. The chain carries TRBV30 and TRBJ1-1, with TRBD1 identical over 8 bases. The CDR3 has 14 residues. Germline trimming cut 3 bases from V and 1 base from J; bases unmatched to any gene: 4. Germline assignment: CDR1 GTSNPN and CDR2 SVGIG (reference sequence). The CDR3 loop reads CAWRMGQANTEAFF. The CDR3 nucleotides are TGTGCCTGGAGAATGGGACAGGCGAACACTGAAGCTTTCTTT.

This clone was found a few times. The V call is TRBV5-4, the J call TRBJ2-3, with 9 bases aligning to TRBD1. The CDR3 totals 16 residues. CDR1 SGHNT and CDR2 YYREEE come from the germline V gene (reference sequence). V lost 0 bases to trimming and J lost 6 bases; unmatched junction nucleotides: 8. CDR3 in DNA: TGTGCCAGCAGCTTGGCTAGGACAGGGGCTTCCGATACGCAGTATTTT. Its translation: CASSLARTGASDTQYF.